This T cell receptor (beta chain) was identified in a study of blood T cell repertoires in COVID-19. Across the whole study: Both acute and convalescent COVID-19 samples were obtained from the United States, Italy and Spain. Sources were T cells, B-cell-depleted T cells, or PBMCs; the material itself was cDNA or gDNA.

In the study's own analysis: Scientists estimated how many nucleated cells there were by amplifying reference gene primers. The table came from immunoSEQ multiplex PCR; TCRdb's copy has only in-frame clones and leaves some out. That table supplies the V and J calls and clone size; D and trimming were determined from the DNA. This sample yields roughly 290,000 clones, of which roughly 90% are seen a single time; 0.7% to 0.9% belongs to the top ten. Trimming took 5 bases from V and 8 from J; bases not matched to a gene: 6. CDR1 and CDR2 from the germline V gene are DFQATT and SNEGSKA (reference sequence). This CDR3 comprises 14 residues.

The chain is built from TRBV20-1 and TRBJ2-1; 13 bases fit TRBD2. The source of this sequence is a man aged 30 to 39 with acute or convalescent COVID-19. The sequencing input was peripheral blood. The CDR3 nucleotides read TGCAGTGCTCGTGGACTAGCGGGAGTAGATGAGCAGTTCTTC. It codes for CSARGLAGVDEQFF.